This T cell receptor beta chain was captured in a study of shared clonotypes between healthy human individuals. Repertoires were generated with immunoSEQ multiplex PCR, while TCRdb's copy carries only in-frame clones and drops some. In the table there are about 79,000 clones, about 65% of which are singletons. Between the trimmed V and J ends, which lost 5 bases and 3 bases, there was a span of 22 bases. The CDR3 extends over 17 amino acids. Germline V gene data show CDR1 as SEHNR and CDR2 as FQNEAQ (reference sequence). This clonotype originated in a man aged 25 to 40 in good health. V usage is TRBV7-9 and J usage is TRBJ2-5, with a weak D call TRBD1 (6 bases). Sequenced material: memory CD8+ T cells sorted from blood. Noted subset: CD45RO+ cells pooled with CCR7-negative TemRA cells. The CDR3 loop is CASSLDEISTGKETQYF. The CDR3 nucleotides read TGTGCCAGCAGCCTAGATGAGATATCGACAGGAAAAGAGACCCAGTACTTC.